The 29 T cell receptor beta chains below come from one sample, sequenced in a study of CD8+CD57+ T cells in acquired aplastic anemia. Genomic DNA, serving as template, underwent TCR beta VDJ and CDR3 profiling. TCRdb itself ran the reads through MiXCR, one entry per CDR3 protein. The sample has a few hundred thousand distinct CDR3 sequences, roughly 68% seen once. Sequenced sample: sorted CD4+, CD8+, or CD8+CD57+ T cells (not recorded which) from PBMCs. Every receptor here comes from a human donor in good health, serving as a control.

With regard to this clonotype: A junction end diverges from the germline sequence, so it may reflect a read error. V is TRBV7-9 and J is TRBJ1-1; D gene uncertain. Germline V gene data show CDR1 as SEHNR and CDR2 as FQNEAQ (reference sequence). This CDR3 contains 14 residues. CDR3 in DNA: TGTGCCAGCAGCGCGAGAGGGCCGAAGACCGATGCTTCGTTT. Translated: CASSARGPKTDASF.

About this clonotype: The conserved closing phenylalanine or tryptophan is absent in this CDR3, likely reflecting a read error. Because the CDR3's place on the DNA is in doubt, the DNA is left out and the CDR3 is given as listed by TCRdb. The chain uses TRBV7-2 and TRBJ2-1; TRBD1, as called in the table, went unchecked against the DNA. Inclusive of both ends, the CDR3 amounts to 13 amino acids. Germline CDR1 reads SGHTA; CDR2 reads FQGNSA. CDR3 residues: CASSLRTESEQLY.

Ten or more counts support this clonotype. V is TRBV12-3 or TRBV12-4 and J is TRBJ2-1, with D hard to call. V was shortened by 3 bases and J by 0 bases, with 3 bases between the two germline ends. CDR3 size: 13 residues. CDR3 loop: CASSFSSYNEQFF. In DNA, the CDR3 is TGTGCCAGCAGTTTTAGCTCCTACAATGAGCAGTTCTTC.

The table lists this clonotype with many counts. CDR3 in amino acids: CASSLAGTVDGELFF. CDR3 in DNA: TGTGCCAGCAGCTTAGCCGGGACAGTCGACGGGGAGCTGTTTTTT. The chain uses TRBV7-9 and TRBJ2-2, with 7 bases matching TRBD1. The germline gives CDR1 SEHNR, CDR2 FQNEAQ (reference sequence). After removal of 0 bases from V and 7 bases from J, the junction contained 5 bases not matched to a gene. The CDR3 consists of 15 residues.

In this sample, this clonotype turned up many times. This chain uses TRBV12-3 or TRBV12-4 with TRBJ2-1; the D gene could be TRBD1 or TRBD2 (5 bases each). The ends were cut back, 3 bases at V and 10 bases at J, with 16 bases in the middle. This CDR3 spans 14 amino acids. DNA for the CDR3: TGTGCCAGCAGTTTGGGAGTGCAGGGCCGAGAGCAGTTCTTC. This gives the protein CASSLGVQGREQFF.

V and J are TRBV12-3 or TRBV12-4 and TRBJ1-2, with a tentative D call TRBD1 (5 bases). CDR3 length: 14 amino acids. V shed 6 bases and J shed 4 bases, with 15 bases lying between them. The CDR3 DNA reads as TGTGCCAGCAGAGACGGGGGTGGTGGCTATGGCTACACCTTC. This translates into CASRDGGGGYGYTF.

Comment on this clonotype: No conserved phenylalanine or tryptophan is present at the end of the CDR3, so a read error is the likely explanation. It is unclear where the CDR3 begins or ends on the DNA, so no DNA is shown, and the CDR3 is as TCRdb lists it. The rearrangement joins TRBV19 to TRBJ1-1; no check of the table's D call, TRBD1, against the DNA was made. With termini counted, the CDR3 has 11 amino acids. CDR1 is LNHDA, CDR2 SQIVND, per germline (reference sequence). CDR3 protein: CASRYRGEVNY.

Concerning this clonotype itself: A junction end diverges from the germline sequence, so it may reflect a read error. V usage is TRBV7-9 and J usage is TRBJ1-3; no definite D call. Germline V lookup: CDR1 SEHNR, CDR2 FQNEAQ (reference sequence). This CDR3 spans 14 amino acids. CDR3: CARLHHPTDTYGTF. CDR3 sequence (DNA): TGTGCCAGGCTACACCACCCAACAGACACTTACGGAACATTT.

The J gene is TRBJ2-5, the V gene TRBV15; D perhaps matches TRBD2 (5 bases). The CDR3 sequence is 12 residues long. V lost 7 bases and J lost 4, with 10 bases in between. Germline CDR1 and CDR2: LNHNV and YYDKDF (reference sequence). CDR3 residues: CATNQGGETQYF. In nucleotides, the CDR3 is TGTGCCACCAATCAAGGAGGAGAGACCCAGTACTTC.

This clonotype was seen more than once but under ten times. A much larger clone lies one base from this, so it may be a read error. The V gene is TRBV6-2 or TRBV6-3, the J gene TRBJ1-6; D is ambiguous. CDR1 MNHEY and CDR2 SVGEGT come from the germline V gene. CDR3 size: 14 residues. The CDR3 coding sequence is TGTGCCAGCAGTTACAGTGATGGCAATTCACTCCTCCACTTT. It is translated as CASSYSDGNSLLHF.

This clonotype was observed at least ten times. The V call is TRBV20-1, the J call TRBJ2-5, with 10 bases lining up with TRBD2. The CDR3 contains 14 residues. Trimming took 1 base from V and 5 from J; bases not matched to a gene: 4. CDR1 and CDR2 (germline): DFQATT, SNEGSKA (reference sequence). For the CDR3, the DNA is TGCAGTGCTAGAGCCACTAGCGGGGCGGAGACCCAGTACTTC. Translating gives CSARATSGAETQYF.

The chain links TRBV9 to TRBJ1-4; no definite D call. The germline CDR1 and CDR2 sequences are SGDLS and YYNGEE. This CDR3 is 12 amino acids long. In nucleotides, the CDR3 is TGTGCTACCAGCGCTCACGTTGGAAAACTGTTTTTT. It codes for CATSAHVGKLFF.

The J gene is TRBJ2-7, the V gene TRBV7-2; D is unclear. Deletions cut 4 bases from V and 3 bases from J, with 19 bases between. The CDR3 has 16 amino acids. Per germline, CDR1 SGHTA and CDR2 FQGNSA. CDR3 nucleotide sequence: TGTGCCAGCAGCTACGCCGGCCGGCATGGAAGCTACGAGCAGTACTTC. As protein: CASSYAGRHGSYEQYF.

This clonotype appeared a few times. The chain uses TRBV6-5 and TRBJ1-1; no clear D gene. Germline assignment: CDR1 MNHEY and CDR2 SVGAGI. The ends were cut back, 6 bases at V and 4 bases at J, with 15 bases in the middle. The CDR3 totals 14 residues. The CDR3 spells CASSPHSSPTEAFF. The CDR3 DNA is TGTGCCAGCAGCCCCCATTCCTCTCCCACTGAAGCTTTCTTT.

On this clonotype itself: A much larger clone lies one base from this, so it may be a read error. V usage is TRBV7-2 and J usage is TRBJ2-2; D might be TRBD2 (7 bases). The CDR3 contains 15 residues. Germline assignment: CDR1 SGHTA and CDR2 FQGNSA. The CDR3 region has the DNA TGTGCCAGCAGCCCCGGCGGGGGCAACACCGGGGAGCTGTCTTTT. Residues: CASSPGGGNTGELSF.

The genes are TRBV9 and TRBJ1-5, with D uncertain. The germline V and J ends were trimmed by 5 bases and 9 bases, with 21 bases remaining between them. The CDR3 runs to 15 residues. Looked up from germline, CDR1 is SGDLS and CDR2 is YYNGEE. The CDR3 sequence: CASSFGGGGRPPQHF. Here the CDR3 DNA reads TGTGCCAGCAGTTTCGGCGGCGGAGGTAGACCGCCCCAGCATTTT.

About this clonotype itself: Relative to the germline gene, one junction end is altered; a read error may explain this. This chain links TRBV7-2 with TRBJ1-5; perhaps TRBD1 as D (6 bases). Germline loops: CDR1 SGHTA, CDR2 FQGNSA. The CDR3 has 14 amino acids. This CDR3 is CASSSGGADTHTQF. The CDR3 DNA reads as TGTGCCAGCAGCTCCGGGGGCGCGGACACACATACGCAGTTT.

The chain couples TRBV2 to TRBJ2-7; 7 nucleotides align to TRBD2. Per the germline V gene, CDR1 is SNHLY and CDR2 is FYNNEI. This CDR3 spans 14 amino acids. V trimming: 10 bases; J trimming: 4 bases; junction bases outside the gene matches: 13. The CDR3 spells CATHERGRAYEQYF. The DNA of the CDR3 is TGTGCCACCCACGAGCGGGGACGAGCTTACGAGCAGTACTTC. The full variable domain, completed using reference TRBV2 and TRBJ2-7, is EPEVTQTPSHQVTQMGQEVILRCVPISNHLYFYWYRQILGQKVEFLVSFYNNEISEKSEIFDDQFSVERPDGSNFTLKIRSTKLEDSAMYFCATHERGRAYEQYFGPGTRLTVT.

The J gene is TRBJ2-1, the V gene TRBV20-1; 7 bases map to TRBD2. CDR1 is DFQATT and CDR2 is SNEGSKA in the germline V gene (reference sequence). V lost 3 bases and J lost 4; bases outside the gene matches: 12. This CDR3 comprises 16 residues. CDR3 loop: CSASGLPMGLYNEQFF. CDR3 in DNA: TGCAGTGCTAGTGGTTTGCCTATGGGACTATACAATGAGCAGTTCTTC.

As concerns this clonotype: A read error may produce the germline difference seen at one junction end. The chain combines TRBV7-2 with TRBJ2-3, with D tentatively TRBD1 (6 bases). The CDR3 contains 13 residues. CDR1 SGHTA and CDR2 FQGNSA come from the germline V gene. CDR3 DNA sequence: TGCGCCAGCAGCTTGGCCGGGACAAAAACGCAGTATTTT. It yields the protein CASSLAGTKTQYF.

This clonotype was counted once. This chain joins TRBV12-3 or TRBV12-4 and TRBJ2-5; 7 bases line up with TRBD1. This CDR3 spans 15 amino acids. The J segment lost 4 bases and the V segment lost 6 bases, leaving 11 bases of the junction unmatched. This CDR3 reads CASSRENRGPETQYF. The CDR3 DNA is TGTGCCAGCAGCCGAGAGAACAGGGGTCCAGAGACCCAGTACTTC.

In the case of this clonotype: Because the CDR3's place on the DNA is in doubt, the DNA is left out and the CDR3 is given as listed by TCRdb. V is TRBV7-9 and J is TRBJ2-1; the listed D gene, TRBD1, was not tested against the DNA. The CDR3 length equals 15 residues, ends included. Germline CDR1 SEHNR, CDR2 FQNEAQ (reference sequence). The CDR3 here is CASSFIEQSFGPGLF.

In its sample, this clonotype was seen once. Compared with germline, one end of the junction differs, possibly owing to a read error. The gene calls are TRBV29-1 and TRBJ1-6; a weak D match, TRBD1 (6 bases). Germline V lookup: CDR1 SQVTM, CDR2 ANQGSEA. This CDR3 contains 15 residues. The CDR3 reads CSARRPGHHNSPLHF. CDR3 nucleotides: TGCAGTGCTAGGCGGCCGGGACACCATAATTCGCCCCTCCACTTT. The variable domain in full, with the rest retrieved from reference TRBV29-1 and TRBJ1-6, is SAVISQKPSRDICQRGTSLTIQCQVDSQVTMMFWYRQQPGQSLTLIATANQGSEATYESGFVIDKFPISRPNLTFSTLTVSNMSPEDSSIYLCSARRPGHHNSPLHFGNGTRLTVT.

The V gene is TRBV7-2, the J gene TRBJ1-2; no firm D call. The V gene lost 0 bases and the J gene lost 7 bases, with 12 bases spanning the gap. The CDR3 runs to 14 residues. The V gene's germline CDR1 is SGHTA and CDR2 FQGNSA. The CDR3 bases are TGTGCCAGCAGCTTAGCGCGGGATAATTTTGGCTACACCTTC. This codes for CASSLARDNFGYTF.

V gene TRBV7-2 combines with J gene TRBJ2-7, with D perhaps matching TRBD2 (6 bases). V lost 1 base, J lost 4 bases, and 14 bases lay in between. The CDR3 has 15 amino acids. The V gene's germline CDR1 is SGHTA and CDR2 FQGNSA. The CDR3 region has the DNA TGTGCCAGCAGCTTAGGGGGCAGGGAGGCGTACGAGCAGTACTTC. This sequence encodes CASSLGGREAYEQYF. Using reference TRBV7-2 and TRBJ2-7 for the parts outside the CDR3, the full variable domain is GAGVSQSPSNKVTEKGKDVELRCDPISGHTALYWYRQSLGQGLEFLIYFQGNSAPDKSGLPSDRFSAERTGGSVSTLTIQRTQQEDSAVYLCASSLGGREAYEQYFGPGTRLTVT.

This chain connects TRBV9 to TRBJ2-5; TRBD2 matches 8 bases. After removal of 4 bases from V and 4 bases from J, the junction contained 6 bases not matched to a gene. This CDR3 has 14 amino acids. The germline V gene has CDR1 SGDLS and CDR2 YYNGEE. In DNA form, the CDR3 reads TGTGCCAGCAGCAAAAGGGCGGGGGGAGAGACCCAGTACTTC. This encodes CASSKRAGGETQYF. The variable domain in full, completed from reference TRBV9 and TRBJ2-5, reads DSGVTQTPKHLITATGQRVTLRCSPRSGDLSVYWYQQSLDQGLQFLIQYYNGEERAKGNILERFSAQQFPDLHSELNLSSLELGDSALYFCASSKRAGGETQYFGPGTRLLVL.

The rearrangement uses TRBV7-2 and TRBJ2-7; D is perhaps TRBD1 (6 bases). Germline V gives CDR1 SGHTA, CDR2 FQGNSA. Trimming took off 6 bases at V and 3 bases at J, with 21 bases between the two ends. The CDR3 length is 16 residues. The CDR3 protein is CASSSPTGTPSYEQYF. CDR3 sequence (DNA): TGTGCCAGCAGTTCCCCGACCGGGACACCAAGCTACGAGCAGTACTTC. The full variable domain, its missing parts supplied by reference TRBV7-2 and TRBJ2-7, is GAGVSQSPSNKVTEKGKDVELRCDPISGHTALYWYRQSLGQGLEFLIYFQGNSAPDKSGLPSDRFSAERTGGSVSTLTIQRTQQEDSAVYLCASSSPTGTPSYEQYFGPGTRLTVT.

This chain joins TRBV12-3 or TRBV12-4 and TRBJ2-2, with D possibly matching TRBD1 (6 bases). The CDR3 length is 16 residues. With 6 bases removed from V and 6 bases from J, the gap between germline ends came to 20 bases. In nucleotides, the CDR3 is TGTGCCAGCAGCCCGGGCCTTTTCCAGGGGTCCGGGGAGCTGTTTTTT. It yields the protein CASSPGLFQGSGELFF.

This chain links TRBV4-3 with TRBJ1-2; D uncertain. The CDR3 is made up of 14 amino acids. CDR1 is LGHNA and CDR2 is YSLEER in the germline V gene. With 6 bases removed from V and 0 bases from J, the gap between germline ends came to 11 bases. CDR3: CASSDFTTNYGYTF. CDR3 nucleotides: TGCGCCAGCAGTGATTTTACTACTAACTATGGCTACACCTTC.